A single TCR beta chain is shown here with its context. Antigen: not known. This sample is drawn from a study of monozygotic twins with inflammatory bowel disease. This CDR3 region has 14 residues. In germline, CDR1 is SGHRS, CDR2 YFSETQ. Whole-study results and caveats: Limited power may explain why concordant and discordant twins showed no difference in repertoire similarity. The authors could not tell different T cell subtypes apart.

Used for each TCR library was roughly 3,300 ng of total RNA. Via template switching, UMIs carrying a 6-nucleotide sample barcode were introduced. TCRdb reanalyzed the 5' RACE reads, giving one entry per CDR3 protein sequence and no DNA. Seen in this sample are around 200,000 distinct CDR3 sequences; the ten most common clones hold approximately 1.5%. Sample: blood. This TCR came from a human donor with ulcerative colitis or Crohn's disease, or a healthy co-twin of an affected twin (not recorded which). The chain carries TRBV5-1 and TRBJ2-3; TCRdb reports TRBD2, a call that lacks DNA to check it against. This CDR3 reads CASVKDLPTDTQYF.